Sequencing of this TCR beta chain was carried out in a study of cytomegalovirus exposure and HLA in healthy donors. Study results and caveats: CMV serostatus was the only immune exposure information that was available. Analyzed later, most CMV-associated TCR beta chains appeared HLA-restricted.

Comments on this clone: Its specificity is not known.

There are 15 residues in the CDR3. V lost 5 bases and J lost 5; bases outside the gene matches: 8. CDR1 is LNHDA, CDR2 SQIVND, per germline (reference sequence). The PCR employed 60 Vbeta primers together with 13 Jbeta primers. The table came from immunoSEQ multiplex PCR; TCRdb's copy has only in-frame clones and leaves some out. This sample carries some 240,000 clones, approximately 82% of them seen once, and the ten largest clones take 3.8%. Sequencing was carried out using PBMCs. This clonotype originated in a male donor in good health and CMV-seronegative. V gene TRBV19 combines with J gene TRBJ2-7, with 11 nucleotides matching TRBD2. CDR3 protein: CASSLLLAGEDEQYF. Here the CDR3 DNA reads TGTGCCAGTAGTTTACTACTAGCGGGAGAGGACGAGCAGTACTTC.